This T cell receptor (beta chain) was identified during a study of blood T cell repertoires in COVID-19. Germline V gene lookup returns CDR1 SGHRS and CDR2 YFSETQ. J lost 6 bases, V lost 3 bases, and 11 bases had no gene match. The CDR3 contains 15 residues. Sequencing used immunoSEQ multiplex PCR; TCRdb keeps in-frame clones, though not all of them. The profile shows more than 95,000 clones, approximately 90% of them singletons. The source is a man between 60 and 75 years old with acute or convalescent COVID-19. Sequencing was carried out using peripheral blood. V gene TRBV5-1 combines with J gene TRBJ1-2, with 7 bases that match TRBD1. The CDR3 DNA reads as TGCGCCAGCAGCTCAGTCGGAGGGGGCGGGGATGGCTACACCTTC. Its protein product is CASSSVGGGGDGYTF.